A single sample gave rise to the 8 T cell receptor beta chains below, sequenced in a study of Graves' ophthalmopathy and Graves' hyperthyroidism. The sequenced template was RNA, covering the TCR beta CDR3 region. HTBI primers primed a first-round RT-PCR, and a second-round multiplex PCR followed. MiXCR was run by TCRdb on the multiplex PCR reads, yielding one entry per CDR3 protein. The sample yields under 350,000 distinct CDR3 sequences, roughly 16% seen once. The sample taken for sequencing was peripheral blood. The receptors stem from an adult man with Graves' ophthalmopathy.

In the case of this clonotype: A much larger clone differs from this one at a single base, so this may be a read error. V is TRBV2 and J is TRBJ2-2, with D tentatively TRBD2 (7 bases). The CDR3 totals 18 residues. Between the trimmed V and J ends, which lost 0 bases and 0 bases, there was a span of 14 bases. Germline assignment: CDR1 SNHLY and CDR2 FYNNEI. For the CDR3, the DNA is TGTGCCAGCAGTGAAGCCCACGGGGGGCCAACGAACACCGGGGAGCTGTTTTTT. It is translated as CASSEAHGGPTNTGELFF.

This clonotype was observed at least ten times. This rearrangement joins TRBV3-1 to TRBJ2-5; 10 positions match TRBD1. Germline V gene data show CDR1 as LGHDT and CDR2 as YNNKEL (reference sequence). Germline trimming cut 3 bases from V and 1 base from J; bases unmatched to any gene: 5. The CDR3 loop spans 16 amino acids. The CDR3 DNA reads TGTGCCAGCAGCCAGACAGGGGGCTTGAGCCAAGAGACCCAGTACTTC. Its protein is CASSQTGGLSQETQYF.

This clonotype was seen at least ten times. V gene TRBV5-1 combines with J gene TRBJ1-3; 7 bases are a match to TRBD1. This CDR3 is 15 amino acids long. The junction had 13 bases not matched to a gene; V was cut back by 4 bases and J by 9 bases. Germline V gene data show CDR1 as SGHRS and CDR2 as YFSETQ. CDR3: CASSPDLTGPGTIYF. The CDR3 DNA reads as TGCGCCAGCAGCCCGGACTTGACAGGGCCCGGCACCATATATTTT.

This clonotype was recorded many times. This chain connects TRBV20-1 to TRBJ2-5, with D maybe TRBD2 (6 bases). Germline assignment: CDR1 DFQATT and CDR2 SNEGSKA (reference sequence). Between the trimmed V and J ends, which lost 0 bases and 5 bases, there was a span of 13 bases. CDR3 length: 14 residues. The CDR3 region is CSARESGPGETQYF. DNA for the CDR3: TGCAGTGCTAGAGAGAGCGGGCCGGGGGAGACCCAGTACTTC.

This clonotype was found many times. The J gene is TRBJ1-1, the V gene TRBV3-1; weak D call: TRBD1 (6 bases). Germline V lookup: CDR1 LGHDT, CDR2 YNNKEL (reference sequence). The CDR3 is 13 residues long. V lost 0 bases, J lost 9 bases, and 11 bases lay in between. The CDR3 protein is CASSQELRGKAFF. The CDR3 DNA is TGTGCCAGCAGCCAAGAATTAAGGGGGAAAGCTTTCTTT.

This chain uses TRBV7-2 with TRBJ1-5, with 9 bases matching TRBD1. The J segment lost 7 bases and the V segment lost 5 bases, leaving 6 bases of the junction unmatched. The CDR3 loop spans 14 amino acids. Germline V CDR1 and CDR2: SGHTA, FQGNSA. CDR3 in amino acids: CASSGGQGWQPQHF. CDR3 in DNA: TGTGCCAGCAGCGGAGGACAGGGGTGGCAGCCCCAGCATTTT.

This clonotype appeared many times. V gene TRBV5-1 combines with J gene TRBJ2-7; D may be TRBD1 (5 bases). V was clipped by 6 bases and J by 2 bases, with 12 bases between them. The CDR3 totals 13 residues. Germline lookup yields CDR1 SGHRS and CDR2 YFSETQ. The CDR3 sequence: CASKDSPPYEQYF. CDR3 coding DNA: TGCGCCAGCAAAGACAGCCCCCCCTACGAGCAGTACTTC.

The chain carries TRBV28 and TRBJ2-5, with D perhaps matching TRBD1 or TRBD2 (5 bases each). There are 16 residues in the CDR3. The V gene lost 6 bases and the J gene lost 4 bases, with 21 bases spanning the gap. Germline loops: CDR1 MDHEN, CDR2 SYDVKM. CDR3 sequence: CASRKRTWGLSETQYF. CDR3 DNA: TGTGCCAGCAGAAAAAGGACCTGGGGGTTGTCAGAGACCCAGTACTTC.